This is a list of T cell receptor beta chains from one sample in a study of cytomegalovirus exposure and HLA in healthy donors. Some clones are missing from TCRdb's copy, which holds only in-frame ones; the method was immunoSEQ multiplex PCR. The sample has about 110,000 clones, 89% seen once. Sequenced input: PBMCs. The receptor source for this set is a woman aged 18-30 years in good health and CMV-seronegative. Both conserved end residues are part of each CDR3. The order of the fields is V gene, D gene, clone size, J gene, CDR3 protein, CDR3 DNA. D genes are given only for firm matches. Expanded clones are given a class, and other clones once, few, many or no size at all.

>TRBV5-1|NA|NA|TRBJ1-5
CASSLTGNSNQPQHF
TGCGCCAGCAGCTTGACAGGTAATAGCAATCAGCCCCAGCATTTT
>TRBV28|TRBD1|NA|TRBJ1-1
CASSELTGSYKDTEAFF
TGTGCCAGCAGCGAATTGACAGGGTCGTATAAGGACACTGAAGCTTTCTTT
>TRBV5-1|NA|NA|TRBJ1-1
CASSLAGIGNTEAFF
TGCGCCAGCAGCTTGGCGGGGATTGGGAACACTGAAGCTTTCTTT
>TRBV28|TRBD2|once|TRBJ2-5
CASSPPAGDQETQYF
TGTGCCAGCAGTCCCCCTGCGGGGGACCAAGAGACCCAGTACTTC
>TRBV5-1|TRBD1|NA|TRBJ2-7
CASSSGQGGNEQYF
TGCGCCAGCAGCTCCGGACAGGGGGGCAACGAGCAGTACTTC
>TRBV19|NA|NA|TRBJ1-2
CASGPRSYGYTF
TGTGCCAGTGGGCCTCGGTCCTATGGCTACACCTTC
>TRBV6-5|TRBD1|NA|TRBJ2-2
CASRYLGQGDTGELFF
TGTGCCAGCAGATACTTAGGACAGGGCGACACCGGGGAGCTGTTTTTT
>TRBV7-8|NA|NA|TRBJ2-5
CASSLRYQETQYF
TGTGCCAGCAGCTTACGGTACCAAGAGACCCAGTACTTC
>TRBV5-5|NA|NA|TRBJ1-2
CASTSRLTRPGDGYTF
TGTGCCAGCACCTCCCGATTGACCCGGCCAGGGGATGGCTACACCTTC
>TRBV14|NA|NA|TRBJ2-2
CASSRGMNTGELFF
TGTGCCAGCAGTCGGGGGATGAACACCGGGGAGCTGTTTTTT
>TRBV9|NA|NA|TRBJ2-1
CASSAPGRINNEQFF
TGTGCCAGCAGCGCCCCGGGGAGGATCAACAATGAGCAGTTCTTC
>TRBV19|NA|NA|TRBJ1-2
CASTKVGQIYGYTF
TGTGCCAGTACCAAAGTGGGGCAGATCTATGGCTACACCTTC
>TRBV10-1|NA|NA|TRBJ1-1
CASSLTQNTEAFF
TGCGCCAGCAGTCTTACACAGAACACTGAAGCTTTCTTT
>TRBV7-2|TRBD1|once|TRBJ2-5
CASSTDRGSQETQYF
TGTGCCAGCAGCACGGACAGGGGTAGTCAAGAGACCCAGTACTTC
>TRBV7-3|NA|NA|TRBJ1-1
CASSPFRRGTEAFF
TGTGCCAGCAGCCCATTTCGCAGGGGCACTGAAGCTTTCTTT
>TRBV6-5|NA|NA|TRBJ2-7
CASSPAGLRGYEQYF
TGTGCCAGCAGCCCCGCGGGATTAAGGGGCTACGAGCAGTACTTC
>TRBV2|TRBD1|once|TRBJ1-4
CASSLQGAGWKLFF
TGTGCCAGCAGCTTACAGGGGGCAGGGTGGAAACTGTTTTTT
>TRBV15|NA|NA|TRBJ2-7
CATSRDTLIRGDTYEQYF
TGTGCCACCAGCAGAGACACCCTAATCCGCGGGGATACCTACGAGCAGTACTTC
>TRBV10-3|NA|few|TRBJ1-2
CAISEEQTSGYTF
TGTGCCATCAGTGAGGAGCAAACTAGCGGCTACACCTTC
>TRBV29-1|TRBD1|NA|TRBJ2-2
CSVARLGQANTGELFF
TGCAGCGTTGCCCGCCTGGGACAGGCGAACACCGGGGAGCTGTTTTTT
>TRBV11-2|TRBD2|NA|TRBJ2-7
CASSLGRSGTNFEQYF
TGTGCCAGCAGCTTAGGGCGGAGCGGGACCAACTTCGAGCAGTACTTC
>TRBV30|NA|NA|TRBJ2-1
CAWRRGSYNEQFF
TGTGCCTGGAGGCGGGGCTCTTACAATGAGCAGTTCTTC
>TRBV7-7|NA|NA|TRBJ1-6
CASSVDKSSYNSPLHF
TGTGCTAGCAGCGTTGACAAGAGCTCCTATAATTCACCCCTCCACTTT
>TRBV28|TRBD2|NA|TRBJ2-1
CASRTGGGHEQFF
TGTGCCAGCAGAACGGGAGGAGGTCATGAGCAGTTCTTC
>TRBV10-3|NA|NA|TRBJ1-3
CAISRGITGNTIYF
TGTGCCATCAGCAGGGGAATAACTGGAAACACCATATATTTT
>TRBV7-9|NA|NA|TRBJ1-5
CASSSGHHSNQPQHF
TGTGCCAGCAGCTCGGGACACCATAGCAATCAGCCCCAGCATTTT
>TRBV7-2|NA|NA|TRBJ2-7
CASSLLVSEQYF
TGTGCCAGCAGCTTACTAGTTTCCGAGCAGTACTTC
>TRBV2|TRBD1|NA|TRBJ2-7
CASRGRDRGLYEQYF
TGTGCCAGCAGGGGCAGGGACAGGGGACTCTACGAGCAGTACTTC
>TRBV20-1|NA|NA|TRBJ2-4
CSVIAWNIQYF
TGCAGTGTTATAGCATGGAACATTCAGTACTTC
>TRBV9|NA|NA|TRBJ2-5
CASSVDGTSSQETQYF
TGTGCCAGCAGCGTAGACGGTACGAGCTCCCAAGAGACCCAGTACTTC
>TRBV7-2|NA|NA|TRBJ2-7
CASSLGGATSYEQYF
TGTGCCAGCAGCTTAGGTGGGGCTACCTCCTACGAGCAGTACTTC
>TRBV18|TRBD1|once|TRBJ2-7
CASSPLFLGQDSYEQYF
TGTGCCAGCTCACCATTATTTCTGGGACAGGACTCCTACGAGCAGTACTTC